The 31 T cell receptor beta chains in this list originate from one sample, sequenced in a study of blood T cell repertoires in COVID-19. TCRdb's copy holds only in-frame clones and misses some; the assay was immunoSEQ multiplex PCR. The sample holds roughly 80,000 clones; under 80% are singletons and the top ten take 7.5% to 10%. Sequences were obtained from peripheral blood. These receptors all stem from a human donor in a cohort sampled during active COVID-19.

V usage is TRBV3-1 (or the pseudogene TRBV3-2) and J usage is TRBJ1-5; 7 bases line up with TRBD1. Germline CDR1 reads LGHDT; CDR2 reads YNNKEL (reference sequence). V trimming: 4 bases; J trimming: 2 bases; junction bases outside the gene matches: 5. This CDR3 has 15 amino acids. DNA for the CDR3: TGTGCCAGCAGCCCCTTTACAGGGGGCAATCAGCCCCAGCATTTT. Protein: CASSPFTGGNQPQHF.

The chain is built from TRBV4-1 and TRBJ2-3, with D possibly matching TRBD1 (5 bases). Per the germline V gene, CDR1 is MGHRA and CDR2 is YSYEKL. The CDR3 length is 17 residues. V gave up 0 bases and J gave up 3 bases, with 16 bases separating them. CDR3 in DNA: TGCGCCAGCAGCCAAGAGGCCAGGGCTGTTGGTACAGATACGCAGTATTTT. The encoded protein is CASSQEARAVGTDTQYF.

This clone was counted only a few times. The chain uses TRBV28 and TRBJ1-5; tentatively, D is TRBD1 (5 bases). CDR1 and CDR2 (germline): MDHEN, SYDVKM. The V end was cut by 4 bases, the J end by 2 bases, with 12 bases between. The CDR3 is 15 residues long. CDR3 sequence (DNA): TGTGCCAGCAGTTGGTCGAAAGGGGGCAATCAGCCCCAGCATTTT. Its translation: CASSWSKGGNQPQHF.

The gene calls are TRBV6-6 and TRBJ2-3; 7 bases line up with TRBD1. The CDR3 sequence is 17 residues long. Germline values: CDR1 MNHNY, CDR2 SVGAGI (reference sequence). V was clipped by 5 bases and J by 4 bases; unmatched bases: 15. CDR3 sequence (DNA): TGTGCCAGCAGTCGCCCGCTCCGACAGGGTGGAGCAGATACGCAGTATTTT. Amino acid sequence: CASSRPLRQGGADTQYF.

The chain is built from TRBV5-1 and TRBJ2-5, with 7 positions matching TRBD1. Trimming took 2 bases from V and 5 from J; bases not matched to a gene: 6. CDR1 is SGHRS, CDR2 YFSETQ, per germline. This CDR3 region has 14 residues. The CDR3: CASSLGTGEETQYF. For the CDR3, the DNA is TGCGCCAGCAGCTTAGGAACAGGGGAGGAGACCCAGTACTTC.

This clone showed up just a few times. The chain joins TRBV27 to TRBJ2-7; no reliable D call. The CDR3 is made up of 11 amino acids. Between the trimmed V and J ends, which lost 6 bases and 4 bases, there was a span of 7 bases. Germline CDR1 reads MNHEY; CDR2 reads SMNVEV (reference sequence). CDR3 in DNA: TGTGCCAGCAGCTCCCTATACGAGCAGTACTTC. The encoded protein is CASSSLYEQYF.

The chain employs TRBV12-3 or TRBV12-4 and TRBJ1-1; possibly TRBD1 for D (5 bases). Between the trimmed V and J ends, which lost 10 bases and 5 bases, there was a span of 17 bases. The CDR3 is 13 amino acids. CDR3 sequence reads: CATRTGGGTEAFF. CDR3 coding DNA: TGTGCCACCAGAACCGGGGGGGGGACTGAAGCTTTCTTT.

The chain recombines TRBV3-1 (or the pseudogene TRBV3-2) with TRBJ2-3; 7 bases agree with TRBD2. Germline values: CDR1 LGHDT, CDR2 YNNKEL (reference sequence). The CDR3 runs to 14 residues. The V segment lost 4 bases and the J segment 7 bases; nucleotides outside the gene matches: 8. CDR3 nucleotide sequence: TGTGCCAGCAGCCGAACTGGGGGGGTGAATACGCAGTATTTT. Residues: CASSRTGGVNTQYF.

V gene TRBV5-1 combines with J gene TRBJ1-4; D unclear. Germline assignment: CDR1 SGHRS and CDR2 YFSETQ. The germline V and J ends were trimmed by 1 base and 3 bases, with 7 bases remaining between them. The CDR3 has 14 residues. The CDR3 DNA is TGCGCCAGCAGCTTGACCGGGTCTAATGAAAAACTGTTTTTT. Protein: CASSLTGSNEKLFF.

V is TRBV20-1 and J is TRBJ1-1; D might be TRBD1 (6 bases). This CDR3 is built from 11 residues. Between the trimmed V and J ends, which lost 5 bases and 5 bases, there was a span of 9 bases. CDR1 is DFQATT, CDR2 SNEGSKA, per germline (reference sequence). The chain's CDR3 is CSAPGVTEAFF. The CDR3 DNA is TGCAGTGCTCCAGGGGTAACTGAAGCTTTCTTT.

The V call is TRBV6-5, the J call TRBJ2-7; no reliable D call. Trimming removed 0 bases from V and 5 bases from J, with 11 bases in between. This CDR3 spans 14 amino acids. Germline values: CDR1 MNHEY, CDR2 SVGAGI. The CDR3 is CASSYSLSPNEQYF. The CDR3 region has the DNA TGTGCCAGCAGTTACTCCCTCTCCCCTAACGAGCAGTACTTC.

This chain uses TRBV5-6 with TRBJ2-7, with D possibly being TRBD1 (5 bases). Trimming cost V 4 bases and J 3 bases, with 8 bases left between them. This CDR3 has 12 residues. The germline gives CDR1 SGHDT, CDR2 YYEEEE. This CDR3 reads CASSQGGYEQYF. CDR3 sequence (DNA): TGTGCCAGCAGCCAGGGCGGCTACGAGCAGTACTTC.

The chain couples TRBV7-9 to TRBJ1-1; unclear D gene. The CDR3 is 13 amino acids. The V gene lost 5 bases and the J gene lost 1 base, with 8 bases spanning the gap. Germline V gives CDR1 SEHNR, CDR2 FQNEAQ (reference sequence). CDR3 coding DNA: TGTGCCAGCAGCCAGGTGTCGAACACTGAAGCTTTCTTT. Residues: CASSQVSNTEAFF.

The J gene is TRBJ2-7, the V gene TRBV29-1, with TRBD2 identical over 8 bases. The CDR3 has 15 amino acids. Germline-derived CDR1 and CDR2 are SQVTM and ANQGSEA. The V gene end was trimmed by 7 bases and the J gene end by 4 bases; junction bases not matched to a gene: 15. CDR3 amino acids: CSARGGAPLPYEQYF. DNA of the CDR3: TGCAGCGCCCGGGGGGGGGCGCCTCTTCCTTACGAGCAGTACTTC.

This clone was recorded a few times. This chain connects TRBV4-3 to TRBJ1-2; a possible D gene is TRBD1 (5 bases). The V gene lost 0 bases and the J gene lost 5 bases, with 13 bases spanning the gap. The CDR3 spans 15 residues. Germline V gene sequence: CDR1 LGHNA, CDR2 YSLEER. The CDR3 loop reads CASSQDISKGYGYTF. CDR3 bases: TGCGCCAGCAGCCAAGATATTTCAAAGGGGTATGGCTACACCTTC.

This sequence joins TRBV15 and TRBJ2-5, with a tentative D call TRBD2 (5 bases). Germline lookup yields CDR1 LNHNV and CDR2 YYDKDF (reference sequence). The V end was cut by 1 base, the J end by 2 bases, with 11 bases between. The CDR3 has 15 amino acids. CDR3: CATSRGGSGQETQYF. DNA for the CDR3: TGTGCCACCAGCAGAGGAGGTTCGGGGCAAGAGACCCAGTACTTC. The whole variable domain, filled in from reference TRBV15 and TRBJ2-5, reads DAMVIQNPRYQVTQFGKPVTLSCSQTLNHNVMYWYQQKSSQAPKLLFHYYDKDFNNEADTPDNFQSRRPNTSFCFLDIRSPGLGDTAMYLCATSRGGSGQETQYFGPGTRLLVL.

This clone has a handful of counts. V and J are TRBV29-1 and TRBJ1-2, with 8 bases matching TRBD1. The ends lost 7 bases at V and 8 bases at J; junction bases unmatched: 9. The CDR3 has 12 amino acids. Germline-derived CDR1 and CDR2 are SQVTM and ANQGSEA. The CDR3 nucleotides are TGCAGCGAGTCGACAGGGGATAGAGGCTACACCTTC. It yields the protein CSESTGDRGYTF.

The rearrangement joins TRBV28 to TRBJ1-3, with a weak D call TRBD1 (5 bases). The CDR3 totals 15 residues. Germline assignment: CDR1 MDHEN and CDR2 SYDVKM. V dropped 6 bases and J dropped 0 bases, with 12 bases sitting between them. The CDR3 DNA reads TGTGCCAGCAGGGGGGGGAGCGACTCTGGAAACACCATATATTTT. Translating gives CASRGGSDSGNTIYF.

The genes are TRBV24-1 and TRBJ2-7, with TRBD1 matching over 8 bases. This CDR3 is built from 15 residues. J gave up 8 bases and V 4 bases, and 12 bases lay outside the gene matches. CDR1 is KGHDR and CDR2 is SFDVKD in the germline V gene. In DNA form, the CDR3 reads TGTGCCACCAGTGACAGGGGGCGTTCGGGGGATAAGCAGTACTTC. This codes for CATSDRGRSGDKQYF.

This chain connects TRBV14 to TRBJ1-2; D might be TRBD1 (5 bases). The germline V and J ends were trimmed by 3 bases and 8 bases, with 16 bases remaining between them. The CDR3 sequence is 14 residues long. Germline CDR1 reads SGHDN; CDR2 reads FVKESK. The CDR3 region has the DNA TGTGCCAGCAGCCAGTGGACATCCCTGGGCGGCTACACCTTC. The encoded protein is CASSQWTSLGGYTF. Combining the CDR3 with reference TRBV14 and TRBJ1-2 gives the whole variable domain EAGVTQFPSHSVIEKGQTVTLRCDPISGHDNLYWYRRVMGKEIKFLLHFVKESKQDESGMPNNRFLAERTGGTYSTLKVQPAELEDSGVYFCASSQWTSLGGYTFGSGTRLTVV.

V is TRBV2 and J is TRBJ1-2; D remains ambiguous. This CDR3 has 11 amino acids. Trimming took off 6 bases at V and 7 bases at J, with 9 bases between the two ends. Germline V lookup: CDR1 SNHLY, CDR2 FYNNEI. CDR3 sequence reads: CASRGRFGYTF. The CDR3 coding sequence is TGTGCCAGCAGAGGGAGGTTTGGCTACACCTTC.

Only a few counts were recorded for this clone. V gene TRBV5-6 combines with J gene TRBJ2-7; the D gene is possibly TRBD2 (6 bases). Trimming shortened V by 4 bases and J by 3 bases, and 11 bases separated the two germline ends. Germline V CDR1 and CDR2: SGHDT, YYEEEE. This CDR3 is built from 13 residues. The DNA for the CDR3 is TGTGCCAGCAGCACTTCCGGGAGCTACGAGCAGTACTTC. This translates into CASSTSGSYEQYF.

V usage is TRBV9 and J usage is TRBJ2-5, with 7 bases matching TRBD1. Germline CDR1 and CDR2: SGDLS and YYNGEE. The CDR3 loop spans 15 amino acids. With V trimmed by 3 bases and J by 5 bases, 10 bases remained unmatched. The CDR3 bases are TGTGCCAGCAGCGGCCAGGGGGTAGGGGCCGAGACCCAGTACTTC. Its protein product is CASSGQGVGAETQYF.

CDR3 sequence reads: CASSSDSGESQYF. Here the CDR3 DNA reads TGTGCCAGCTCATCGGACTCTGGAGAGTCGCAGTATTTT. The gene calls are TRBV18 and TRBJ2-3; TRBD2 is a possible D gene (5 bases). The CDR3 has 13 amino acids. CDR1 and CDR2 (germline): KGHSH, LQKENI. Trimming pared 5 bases from V and 10 bases from J, leaving 16 bases between.

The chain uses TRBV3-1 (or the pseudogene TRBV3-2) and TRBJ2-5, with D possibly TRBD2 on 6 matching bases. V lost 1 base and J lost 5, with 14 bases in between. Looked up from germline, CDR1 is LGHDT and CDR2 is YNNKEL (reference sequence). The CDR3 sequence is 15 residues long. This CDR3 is CASSQAGSEVETQYF. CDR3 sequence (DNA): TGTGCCAGCAGCCAAGCCGGGAGCGAGGTGGAGACCCAGTACTTC.

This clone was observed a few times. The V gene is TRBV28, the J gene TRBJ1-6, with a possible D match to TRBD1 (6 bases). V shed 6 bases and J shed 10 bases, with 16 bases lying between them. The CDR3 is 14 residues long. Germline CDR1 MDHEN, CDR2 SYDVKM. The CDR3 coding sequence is TGTGCCAGCAGCTTGGGGGGGCCGGGATCACCCCTCCACTTT. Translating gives CASSLGGPGSPLHF.

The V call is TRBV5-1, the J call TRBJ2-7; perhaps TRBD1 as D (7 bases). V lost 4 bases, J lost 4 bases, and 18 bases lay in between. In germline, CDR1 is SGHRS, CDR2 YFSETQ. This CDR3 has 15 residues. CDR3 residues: CASSPGGTDPYEQYF. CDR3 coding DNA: TGCGCCAGCAGCCCAGGGGGGACAGACCCTTACGAGCAGTACTTC.

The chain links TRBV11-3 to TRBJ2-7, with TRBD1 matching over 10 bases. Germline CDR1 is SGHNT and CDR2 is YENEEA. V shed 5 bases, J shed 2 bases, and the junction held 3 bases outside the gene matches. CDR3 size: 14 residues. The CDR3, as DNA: TGTGCCAGCAGCCCGGGACAGGGGACCTACGAGCAGTACTTC. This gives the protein CASSPGQGTYEQYF.

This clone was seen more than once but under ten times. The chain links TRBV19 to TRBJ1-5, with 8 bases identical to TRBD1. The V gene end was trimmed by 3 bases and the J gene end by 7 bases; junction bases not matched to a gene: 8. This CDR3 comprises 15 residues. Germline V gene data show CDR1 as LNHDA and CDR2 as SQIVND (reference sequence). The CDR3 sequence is CASSMGDRGGQPQHF. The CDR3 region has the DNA TGTGCCAGTAGTATGGGCGACAGGGGTGGGCAGCCCCAGCATTTT. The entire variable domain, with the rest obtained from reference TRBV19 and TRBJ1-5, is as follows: DGGITQSPKYLFRKEGQNVTLSCEQNLNHDAMYWYRQDPGQGLRLIYYSQIVNDFQKGDIAEGYSVSREKKESFPLTVTSAQKNPTAFYLCASSMGDRGGQPQHFGDGTRLSIL.

Here the CDR3 reads CASSPTEGFYGYTF. The CDR3 nucleotides are TGTGCCAGCAGCCCCACCGAGGGCTTTTATGGCTACACCTTC. The chain has TRBV7-2 and TRBJ1-2; D remains unclear. Germline V lookup: CDR1 SGHTA, CDR2 FQGNSA. The V end was cut by 5 bases, the J end by 5 bases, with 15 bases between. The CDR3 runs 14 residues.

CDR3 sequence: CASSLDRITDTQYF. CDR3 nucleotides: TGTGCCAGCAGCTTGGACAGGATCACAGATACGCAGTATTTT. The chain couples TRBV28 to TRBJ2-3; 7 bases are shared with TRBD1. The CDR3 spans 14 residues. Trimming removed 6 bases from V and 2 bases from J; junction bases left unmatched: 5. The V gene's germline CDR1 is MDHEN and CDR2 SYDVKM. Looking up the rest from reference TRBV28 and TRBJ2-3 gives the full variable domain: DVKVTQSSRYLVKRTGEKVFLECVQDMDHENMFWYRQDPGLGLRLIYFSYDVKMKEKGDIPEGYSVSREKKERFSLILESASTNQTSMYLCASSLDRITDTQYFGPGTRLTVL.